Following are 19 T cell receptor beta chains from one sample sequenced in a study of early T cells in non-severe SARS-CoV-2 infection. TCRdb ran MiXCR on the 5' RACE reads and lists one entry per CDR3 protein. The data contain 55,000 to 70,000 distinct CDR3 sequences, around 12% of them singletons. Input material: whole blood. These receptors came from an adult who was a healthcare worker with PCR-confirmed SARS-CoV-2 infection or an uninfected control (not recorded which).

The chain couples TRBV3-1 to TRBJ1-4; D gene ambiguous. This CDR3 region has 15 residues. Germline-derived CDR1 and CDR2 are LGHDT and YNNKEL (reference sequence). Trimming shortened V by 4 bases and J by 0 bases, and 9 bases separated the two germline ends. This CDR3 is CASSLKAATNEKLFF. In nucleotides, the CDR3 is TGTGCCAGCAGCCTAAAGGCCGCAACTAATGAAAAACTGTTTTTT.

The V gene is TRBV28, the J gene TRBJ2-7; D is unresolved. Trimming took off 6 bases at V and 9 bases at J, with 21 bases between the two ends. Germline values: CDR1 MDHEN, CDR2 SYDVKM. The CDR3 runs to 14 residues. CDR3 coding DNA: TGTGCCAGCAGCTACGACCGTGGCGATAGGAGGCAGTACTTC. Amino acid sequence: CASSYDRGDRRQYF.

The chain uses TRBV7-8 and TRBJ2-3; TRBD1 matches 7 bases. The CDR3 is 13 amino acids. Unmatched junction bases numbered 2, after V lost 5 bases and J lost 3 bases. Germline loops: CDR1 SGHVS, CDR2 FQNEAQ. CDR3 protein: CASSLDRTDTQYF. CDR3 coding DNA: TGTGCCAGCAGCCTGGACAGGACAGATACGCAGTATTTT.

In its sample, this clonotype is medium-sized. The chain couples TRBV12-3 or TRBV12-4 to TRBJ2-3; D uncertain. The CDR3 totals 15 residues. The V gene lost 6 bases and the J gene lost 0 bases, with 13 bases spanning the gap. CDR3 region: CASSLYFASTDTQYF. Here the CDR3 DNA reads TGTGCCAGCAGCCTCTACTTTGCTAGCACAGATACGCAGTATTTT.

This clonotype was observed many times. This chain uses TRBV5-1 with TRBJ2-5, with a possible D match to TRBD1 (5 bases). Germline values: CDR1 SGHRS, CDR2 YFSETQ. The ends were cut back, 2 bases at V and 1 base at J, with 6 bases in the middle. This CDR3 contains 13 residues. The CDR3 DNA is TGCGCCAGCAGCTTCCAGGGCCAAGAGACCCAGTACTTC. Translating it yields CASSFQGQETQYF.

This clonotype has a count of ten or more. The chain is built from TRBV7-9 and TRBJ1-1; unclear D gene. V was clipped by 1 base and J by 6 bases, with 9 bases between them. The CDR3 loop spans 13 amino acids. The germline CDR1 and CDR2 sequences are SEHNR and FQNEAQ (reference sequence). CDR3 sequence reads: CASSLDQAAEAFF. The DNA for the CDR3 is TGTGCCAGCAGCTTAGACCAGGCCGCTGAAGCTTTCTTT.

In nucleotides, the CDR3 is TGTGCCAGCGGATTAGGAAGCAGGGTTCGGATGAACACTGAAGCTTTCTTT. Residues: CASGLGSRVRMNTEAFF. The chain has TRBV28 and TRBJ1-1; D may be TRBD1 (5 bases). Trimming removed 8 bases at V and 0 bases at J, with 22 bases between. The CDR3 runs 17 residues. CDR1 and CDR2 (germline): MDHEN, SYDVKM.

V is TRBV29-1 and J is TRBJ1-1, with 8 bases fitting TRBD1. V dropped 4 bases and J dropped 4; count of bases not matched to a gene: 17. The CDR3 contains 17 residues. The germline CDR1 and CDR2 sequences are SQVTM and ANQGSEA. The CDR3 here is CSVGPSAPGGSSTEAFF. The DNA of the CDR3 is TGCAGCGTTGGGCCCTCCGCCCCAGGGGGCTCGAGCACTGAAGCTTTCTTT.

This clonotype was detected a few times. The chain links TRBV27 to TRBJ2-5, with D perhaps matching TRBD2 (6 bases). CDR1 and CDR2 from the germline V gene are MNHEY and SMNVEV (reference sequence). This CDR3 is 17 amino acids long. V lost 8 bases and J 2 bases, leaving 24 bases between the germline ends. The DNA of the CDR3 is TGTGCCAGCCCCTATCTGCGGGGCCTCACAATACAAGAGACCCAGTACTTC. It codes for CASPYLRGLTIQETQYF.

The chain employs TRBV12-3 or TRBV12-4 and TRBJ2-3; 9 bases match TRBD2. V gave up 3 bases and J gave up 2 bases; unmatched junction bases: 9. CDR3 length: 17 residues. DNA for the CDR3: TGTGCCAGCAGTTTTGCGGGGGGGCCCCCTTCCACAGATACGCAGTATTTT. This translates into CASSFAGGPPSTDTQYF.

This clonotype was seen repeatedly, ten times or more. V and J are TRBV3-1 and TRBJ2-7, with D perhaps being TRBD1 or TRBD2 (5 bases each). The CDR3 runs to 14 residues. Between the trimmed V and J ends, which lost 4 bases and 7 bases, there was a span of 17 bases. Per germline, CDR1 LGHDT and CDR2 YNNKEL (reference sequence). The CDR3 bases are TGTGCCAGCAGCCCGTTCTCGGGGCCGGGGGAGCAGTACTTC. Translated, it gives CASSPFSGPGEQYF.

This clonotype was seen only a few times. The gene calls are TRBV6-6 and TRBJ1-3; no definite D call. Germline-derived CDR1 and CDR2 are MNHNY and SVGAGI (reference sequence). The germline V and J ends were trimmed by 5 bases and 1 base, with 9 bases remaining between them. CDR3 length equals 14 residues. CDR3 residues: CASSTQDSGNTIYF. The CDR3 coding sequence is TGTGCCAGCAGTACTCAGGATTCTGGAAACACCATATATTTT.

At least ten counts were recorded for this clonotype. The chain recombines TRBV2 with TRBJ2-1; D possibly corresponds to TRBD1 (5 bases). Trimming removed 6 bases from V and 10 bases from J, with 16 bases in between. The CDR3 length is 13 residues. CDR1 and CDR2 (germline): SNHLY, FYNNEI. The CDR3: CASRIYDSGEQFF. CDR3 DNA: TGTGCCAGCAGGATTTATGACAGTGGGGAGCAGTTCTTC.

The J gene is TRBJ1-2, the V gene TRBV28, with no clear D. This CDR3 contains 13 residues. V was pared by 3 bases and J by 4 bases, with 9 bases between. Germline lookup yields CDR1 MDHEN and CDR2 SYDVKM. Written as DNA, the CDR3 is TGTGCCAGCAGTTTGGAGAGTCCCTATGGCTACACCTTC. Translated, it gives CASSLESPYGYTF.

This chain joins TRBV6-6 and TRBJ1-2, with a tentative D call TRBD1 (5 bases). The CDR3 has 16 amino acids. V lost 7 bases and J 1 base, leaving 19 bases between the germline ends. Germline CDR1 is MNHNY and CDR2 is SVGAGI (reference sequence). The CDR3 protein is CASIWAGRGFNYGYTF. The CDR3 DNA follows: TGTGCCAGCATTTGGGCAGGGAGGGGCTTTAACTATGGCTACACCTTC.

This clonotype was seen just once. This chain connects TRBV20-1 to TRBJ1-2; D uncertain. The CDR3 covers 14 residues. Germline loops: CDR1 DFQATT, CDR2 SNEGSKA (reference sequence). V lost 5 bases and J 4 bases, leaving 17 bases between the germline ends. This chain's CDR3 is CSASLSAAGYGYTF. For the CDR3, the DNA is TGCAGTGCTTCCCTCAGCGCGGCGGGCTATGGCTACACCTTC.

J is TRBJ2-7 and V is TRBV20-1, with D possibly being TRBD2 (5 bases). In germline, CDR1 is DFQATT, CDR2 SNEGSKA (reference sequence). The CDR3 is 12 amino acids. V was shortened by 8 bases and J by 0 bases, with 11 bases between the two germline ends. The CDR3 loop is CSPRRSSYEQYF. The CDR3 coding sequence is TGCAGTCCACGGAGGAGCTCCTACGAGCAGTACTTC.

At least ten counts were recorded for this clonotype. This rearrangement joins TRBV7-9 to TRBJ1-1; TRBD1 agrees at 8 bases. From germline, CDR1 is SEHNR and CDR2 FQNEAQ (reference sequence). With V trimmed by 1 base and J by 4 bases, 5 bases remained unmatched. The CDR3 loop spans 15 amino acids. CDR3 protein: CASSLDLTGGTEAFF. In DNA form, the CDR3 reads TGTGCCAGCAGCTTAGACCTAACAGGGGGCACTGAAGCTTTCTTT.

CDR3 DNA sequence: TGCAGCGTCGCCAAGCCAGGGACCTACGAGCAGTACTTC. This sequence encodes CSVAKPGTYEQYF. The chain employs TRBV29-1 and TRBJ2-7; D is perhaps TRBD1 (5 bases). V gave up 6 bases and J gave up 2 bases, with 14 bases separating them. CDR1 SQVTM and CDR2 ANQGSEA come from the germline V gene. The CDR3 has 13 residues.